The present entry profiles one TCR beta chain with its context. The identical CDR3 is also encoded by other nucleotide sequences in the sample. V dropped 1 base and J dropped 1 base, with 7 bases sitting between them. The CDR3 length is 14 residues. Germline V gene data show CDR1 as LGHNA and CDR2 as YNFKEQ. This specimen comes from a study of CD8+ T cells in alopecia areata. Study-level background: It was oral tofacitinib, at 5 to 10 mg twice daily, that treated patients received. Tofacitinib therapy lasting 6 to 18 months was followed by 6 months off drug.

Sequencing used cDNA as its template, made by extracting RNA and reverse transcribing it. Sequencing used immunoSEQ multiplex PCR; TCRdb keeps in-frame clones, though not all of them. Of more than 150,000 clones in the sample, 50% to 60% were seen once. The rearrangement links TRBV4-2 to TRBJ2-5; no clear D gene. The starting material was CD4+ T cells sorted from blood, obtained at week 0. This receptor was obtained from a human donor with alopecia areata. CDR3 coding DNA: TGTGCCAGCAGCCAAGGGGGATCCCAAGAGACCCAGTACTTC. Translation: CASSQGGSQETQYF.